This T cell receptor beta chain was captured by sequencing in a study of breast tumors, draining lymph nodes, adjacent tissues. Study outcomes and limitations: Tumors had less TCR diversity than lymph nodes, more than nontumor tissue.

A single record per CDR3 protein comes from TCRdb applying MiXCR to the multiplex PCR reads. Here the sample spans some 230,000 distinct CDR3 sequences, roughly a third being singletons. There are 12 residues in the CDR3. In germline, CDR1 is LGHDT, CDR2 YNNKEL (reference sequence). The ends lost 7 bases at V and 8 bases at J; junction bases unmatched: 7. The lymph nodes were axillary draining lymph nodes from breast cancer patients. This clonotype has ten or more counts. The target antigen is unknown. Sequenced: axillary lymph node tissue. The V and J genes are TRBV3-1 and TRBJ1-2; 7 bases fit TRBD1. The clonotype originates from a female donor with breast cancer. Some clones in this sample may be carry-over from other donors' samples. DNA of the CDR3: TGTGCCAGCAAGACAGGGAATTTGGGCTACACCTTC. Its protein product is CASKTGNLGYTF.